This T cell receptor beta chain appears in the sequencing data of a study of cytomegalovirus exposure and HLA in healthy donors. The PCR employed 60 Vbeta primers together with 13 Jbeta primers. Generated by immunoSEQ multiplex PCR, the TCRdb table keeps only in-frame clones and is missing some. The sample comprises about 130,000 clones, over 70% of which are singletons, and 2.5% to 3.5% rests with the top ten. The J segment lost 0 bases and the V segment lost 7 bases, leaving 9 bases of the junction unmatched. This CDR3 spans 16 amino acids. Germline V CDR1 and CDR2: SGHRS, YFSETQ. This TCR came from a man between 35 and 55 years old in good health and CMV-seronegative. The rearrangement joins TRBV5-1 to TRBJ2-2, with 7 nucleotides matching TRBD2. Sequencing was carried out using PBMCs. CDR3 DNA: TGCGCCAGCGAGCACAATAGCGGGCCGAACACCGGGGAGCTGTTTTTT. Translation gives CASEHNSGPNTGELFF.